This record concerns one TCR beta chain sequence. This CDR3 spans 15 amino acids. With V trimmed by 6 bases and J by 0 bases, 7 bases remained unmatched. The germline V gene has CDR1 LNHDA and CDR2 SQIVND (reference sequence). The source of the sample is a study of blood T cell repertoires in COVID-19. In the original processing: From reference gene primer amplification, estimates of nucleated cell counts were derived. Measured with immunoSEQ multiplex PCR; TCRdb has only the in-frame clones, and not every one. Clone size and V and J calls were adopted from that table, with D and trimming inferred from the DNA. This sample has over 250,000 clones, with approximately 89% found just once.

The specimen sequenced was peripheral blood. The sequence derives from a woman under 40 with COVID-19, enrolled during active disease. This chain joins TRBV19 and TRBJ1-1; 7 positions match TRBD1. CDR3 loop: CASRRQGSVNTEAFF. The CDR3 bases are TGTGCCAGTAGGAGACAGGGTAGCGTGAACACTGAAGCTTTCTTT.